This is a list of T cell receptor beta chains from one sample in a study of Ad26.COV2.S vaccination and SARS-CoV-2 variants. Data came from immunoSEQ multiplex PCR; TCRdb stores just in-frame clones and leaves some out. The table records just over 350,000 clones, 92% of them present only once. The specimen comprised peripheral blood, sampled after recovery from COVID-19. Every receptor here comes from a human donor who had recovered from COVID-19. Both conserved end residues are trimmed from each CDR3. Fields, in order: clone size, V gene, J gene, D gene, CDR3 protein. D genes are given only for firm matches. Not every row has a clone size; where given, it reads once, few, many or a size class.

>.|TRBV7-9|TRBJ1-3|.
ASSLALSALGGNTIY
>.|TRBV19|TRBJ2-3|.
ASSAAGGRGGRTDTQY
>.|TRBV2|TRBJ1-6|.
ASSEAGGSPLH
>.|TRBV7-2|TRBJ2-1|.
ASSSLPGNEQF
>.|TRBV6-5|TRBJ2-7|.
ASSQGLTYEQY
>.|TRBV6-5|TRBJ1-2|.
ASRQGSSNYGYT
>.|TRBV29-1|TRBJ2-1|TRBD1
SVWTGLNEQF
>.|TRBV3-1/TRBV3-2|TRBJ1-5|TRBD1
ASRGTGENQPQH
>once|TRBV20-1|TRBJ2-7|.
SASGSARATEQY
>.|TRBV5-4|TRBJ2-7|TRBD1
ASSGLGQGTYEQY
>.|TRBV5-4|TRBJ2-1|TRBD2
ASSLMSASGGNNEQF
>.|TRBV20-1|TRBJ1-5|TRBD1
SASDEGQGVHQPQH
>.|TRBV5-1|TRBJ2-7|.
ASSEDSYRGSYEQY
>.|TRBV25-1|TRBJ1-1|TRBD1
ASSLGTGGTEAF
>.|TRBV5-4|TRBJ2-1|.
ASSFTLDNEQF
>.|TRBV5-6|TRBJ1-6|.
ASSWGGNSPLH
>.|TRBV2|TRBJ2-7|.
ASREPQTGQY
>few|TRBV7-9|TRBJ1-6|.
ASRRKPGQNSPLH
>.|TRBV5-8|TRBJ1-1|.
ASSTQANTEAF
>.|TRBV19|TRBJ2-1|.
ASSPQTDVYEQF
>.|TRBV4-1|TRBJ1-5|.
ASSQARHQPQH
>.|TRBV21-1|TRBJ1-1|.
ASSKISQGALNTEAF
>.|TRBV7-9|TRBJ2-6|.
ASSLEGAGANVLT
>.|TRBV3-1/TRBV3-2|TRBJ1-2|.
ASSRLDLDGYT
>.|TRBV6-5|TRBJ2-5|.
ASSYGSAETQY
>.|TRBV5-6|TRBJ2-5|TRBD2
ASSSVSWTSGTLETQY
>.|TRBV13|TRBJ2-1|.
ASSPAGGPLNEQF
>.|TRBV6-1|TRBJ2-7|.
ASSEAGGFTYEQY
>.|TRBV10-3|TRBJ1-2|.
ASVPGQGYT
>.|TRBV15|TRBJ2-7|.
ATSRVWGDEQY
>.|TRBV3-1/TRBV3-2|TRBJ1-6|.
ASSLGTNRDSPLH
>.|TRBV6-5|TRBJ2-7|.
ASTASSYEQY
>.|TRBV5-1|TRBJ1-6|TRBD1
ASSTGQGSYNSPLH
>.|TRBV3-1/TRBV3-2|TRBJ1-1|.
ASSRSEGTEAF
>.|TRBV19|TRBJ2-7|.
ASSTLGGYEQY
>.|TRBV2|TRBJ2-7|TRBD1
ASTIRPGGYEQY
>.|TRBV7-8|TRBJ2-7|.
ASSLTYEQY
>.|TRBV5-1|TRBJ2-5|TRBD2
ASRGRGVWPQETQY
>.|TRBV10-1|TRBJ2-5|TRBD1
ASSQGNTGGPQETQY
>.|TRBV5-4|TRBJ2-1|.
ASSPTGGPSSEQF
>.|TRBV10-3|TRBJ1-1|TRBD1
AISEDRETGTEAF